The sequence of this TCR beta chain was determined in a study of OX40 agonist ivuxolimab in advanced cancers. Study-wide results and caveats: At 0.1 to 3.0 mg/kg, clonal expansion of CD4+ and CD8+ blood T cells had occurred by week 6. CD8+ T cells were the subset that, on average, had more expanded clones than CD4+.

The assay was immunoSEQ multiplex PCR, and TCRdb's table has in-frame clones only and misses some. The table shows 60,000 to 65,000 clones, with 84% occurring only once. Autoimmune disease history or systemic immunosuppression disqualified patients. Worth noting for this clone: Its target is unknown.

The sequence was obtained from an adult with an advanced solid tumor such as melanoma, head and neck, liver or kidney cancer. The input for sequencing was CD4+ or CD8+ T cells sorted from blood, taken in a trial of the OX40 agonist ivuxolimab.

The CDR3 is CASSAVQGLGNEKLFF. The CDR3 DNA sequence: TGTGCCAGCTCGGCGGTACAGGGGCTGGGTAATGAAAAACTGTTTTTT. The V call is TRBV18, the J call TRBJ1-4; the match to TRBD1 covers 7 bases. The CDR3 consists of 16 residues. The junction had 11 bases not matched to a gene; V was cut back by 6 bases and J by 4 bases. The germline gives CDR1 KGHSH, CDR2 LQKENI. The full variable domain, its missing parts supplied by reference TRBV18 and TRBJ1-4, is NAGVMQNPRHLVRRRGQEARLRCSPMKGHSHVYWYRQLPEEGLKFMVYLQKENIIDESGMPKERFSAEFPKEGPSILRIQQVVRGDSAAYFCASSAVQGLGNEKLFFGSGTQLSVL.